This T cell receptor beta chain was recorded in a study of T cell changes during pregnancy in multiple sclerosis. Some clones are missing from TCRdb's copy, which holds only in-frame ones; the method was immunoSEQ multiplex PCR. The sample includes roughly 49,000 clones, roughly nine tenths of them seen just once. The junction had 8 bases not matched to a gene; V was cut back by 0 bases and J by 4 bases. There are 16 residues in the CDR3. Germline lookup yields CDR1 SGHRS and CDR2 YFSETQ. The V call is TRBV5-1, the J call TRBJ2-5; 8 bases agree with TRBD2. The origin of this receptor is a female donor in good health, enrolled as a control in a pregnancy study. The sample consisted of CD4+ T cells from peripheral blood mononuclear cells, taken in the second trimester of pregnancy. The CDR3 DNA sequence: TGCGCCAGCAGCTTGGTTCCAGCGGGGGTTGGAGAGACCCAGTACTTC. As protein: CASSLVPAGVGETQYF.